These 30 T cell receptor beta chains were all obtained from the same sample, sequenced in a study of Graves' ophthalmopathy and Graves' hyperthyroidism. The study amplified TCR beta CDR3 regions using RNA transcripts. RT-PCR in the first round used HTBI primers; a second-round multiplex PCR followed. Each CDR3 protein is one row after TCRdb ran MiXCR on the multiplex PCR reads. The table lists 220,000 or so distinct CDR3 sequences, roughly 21% of them singletons. What was sequenced was peripheral blood. The receptors here all came from a woman aged 45-65 years with Graves' ophthalmopathy.

V is TRBV6-5 and J is TRBJ1-6; D is uncertain. Germline loops: CDR1 MNHEY, CDR2 SVGAGI. Trimming took 3 bases from V and 9 from J, leaving 6 bases between them. The CDR3 has 12 amino acids. The DNA for the CDR3 is TGTGCCAGCAGTTATGGTTTTTCACCCCTCCACTTT. Translated, it gives CASSYGFSPLHF.

Ten or more counts support this clonotype. The chain carries TRBV6-1 and TRBJ2-2, with 7 bases fitting TRBD2. The CDR3 contains 15 residues. V lost 4 bases, J lost 7 bases, and 9 bases stayed unmatched. Germline V gives CDR1 MNHNS, CDR2 SASEGT. CDR3 sequence reads: CASSGGGSRVGELFF. The DNA for the CDR3 is TGTGCCAGCAGTGGAGGCGGGAGCAGGGTCGGGGAGCTGTTTTTT.

This clonotype was counted only a few times. A much larger clone sits a single nucleotide away, making a read error possible. The chain is built from TRBV5-1 and TRBJ2-7; D ambiguous. Germline V gene lookup returns CDR1 SGHRS and CDR2 YFSETQ. The CDR3 covers 13 residues. V was trimmed by 0 bases and J by 5 bases, leaving 9 bases between them. The CDR3 is CASSLALNDEQYF. The CDR3 DNA is TGCGCCAGCAGCTTGGCCCTTAATGACGAGCAGTACTTC.

The sample holds a few counts of this clonotype. This chain connects TRBV9 to TRBJ1-3; TRBD1 is a possible D gene (5 bases). CDR1 SGDLS and CDR2 YYNGEE come from the germline V gene. The germline V and J ends were trimmed by 4 bases and 4 bases, with 24 bases remaining between them. This CDR3 has 18 residues. The CDR3 region is CASSLWWDRSAGGNTIYF. The CDR3 region has the DNA TGTGCCAGCAGCCTCTGGTGGGACCGAAGTGCTGGGGGAAACACCATATATTTT.

A few counts support this clonotype. Germline is not matched at one junction end, which may reflect a read error. V gene TRBV12-3 or TRBV12-4 combines with J gene TRBJ1-2; D gene ambiguous. There are 12 residues in the CDR3. The CDR3 loop is CASTLRLGGYIF. DNA for the CDR3: TGTGCCAGCACTTTAAGGCTCGGTGGCTACATCTTC.

This clonotype has ten or more counts. The J gene is TRBJ2-2, the V gene TRBV29-1, with 12 bases matching TRBD1. V trimming: 6 bases; J trimming: 4 bases; junction bases outside the gene matches: 6. The CDR3 runs 15 residues. From germline, CDR1 is SQVTM and CDR2 ANQGSEA. The CDR3 DNA reads TGCAGCGTCGACCCGGGACAGGGGGCCACCGGGGAGCTGTTTTTT. This translates into CSVDPGQGATGELFF.

This clonotype was seen ten or more times. This chain uses TRBV11-2 with TRBJ2-7; TRBD2 matches at 11 bases. This CDR3 has 16 residues. Per germline, CDR1 SGHAT and CDR2 FQNNGV. V trimming: 4 bases; J trimming: 2 bases; junction bases outside the gene matches: 7. The CDR3 bases are TGTGCCAGCAGCTCTCCGGGACTAGCGGCCCCCTACGAGCAGTACTTC. Its translation: CASSSPGLAAPYEQYF.

The chain uses TRBV28 and TRBJ1-2; 8 bases match TRBD1. Germline V gene data show CDR1 as MDHEN and CDR2 as SYDVKM. The J segment lost 4 bases and the V segment lost 11 bases, leaving 6 bases of the junction unmatched. This CDR3 is built from 12 residues. The CDR3 bases are TGTGCCTCTAACAGGGGGAGCTATGGCTACACCTTC. Translation: CASNRGSYGYTF.

This clonotype was picked up many times. The rearrangement joins TRBV4-1 to TRBJ2-7; the D gene is possibly TRBD2 (6 bases). This CDR3 region has 16 residues. The V end lost 4 bases, the J end lost 2 bases, and 18 bases lay between the germline ends. Germline loops: CDR1 MGHRA, CDR2 YSYEKL. CDR3 loop: CASSPPRGSSTYEQYF. CDR3 sequence (DNA): TGCGCCAGCAGCCCGCCTCGGGGGAGTTCCACCTACGAGCAGTACTTC.

This clonotype showed up many times. The rearrangement uses TRBV7-9 and TRBJ1-2, with unresolved D. Germline assignment: CDR1 SEHNR and CDR2 FQNEAQ (reference sequence). V was cut by 1 base and J by 11 bases, with 8 bases left in between. This CDR3 region has 11 residues. The CDR3 nucleotides are TGTGCCAGCAGCTTAGGAGGGTCGTACACCTTC. Its translation is CASSLGGSYTF.

This chain connects TRBV2 to TRBJ1-5; the D is unclear. The V end was cut by 1 base, the J end by 5 bases, with 12 bases between. The CDR3 consists of 15 residues. Germline CDR1 reads SNHLY; CDR2 reads FYNNEI. CDR3: CASSEGGRADQPQHF. The CDR3 DNA reads TGTGCCAGCAGTGAAGGTGGAAGGGCCGATCAGCCCCAGCATTTT.

This clonotype was counted many times. A junction end diverges from the germline sequence, so it may reflect a read error. This chain connects TRBV2 to TRBJ2-7; D not resolved. Germline CDR1 and CDR2: SNHLY and FYNNEI. The CDR3 extends over 13 amino acids. In DNA, the CDR3 is TGTGTCAGCAGTGTCAGTGGACGCTACGAGCAGTACTTC. This encodes CVSSVSGRYEQYF.

In its sample, this clonotype was seen a few times. The chain has TRBV7-2 and TRBJ2-5; 8 bases line up with TRBD2. CDR1 and CDR2 from the germline V gene are SGHTA and FQGNSA. V lost 4 bases to trimming and J lost 5 bases; unmatched junction nucleotides: 9. The CDR3 contains 15 residues. The CDR3 here is CASSSSGGPTETQYF. CDR3 DNA sequence: TGTGCCAGCAGCTCCTCGGGAGGGCCAACGGAGACCCAGTACTTC.

This clonotype was observed many times. The genes are TRBV19 and TRBJ2-2; D perhaps matches TRBD2 (8 bases). V lost 3 bases and J 6 bases, leaving 17 bases between the germline ends. CDR1 is LNHDA, CDR2 SQIVND, per germline (reference sequence). CDR3 length equals 16 residues. CDR3 sequence: CASSIRPGGTAGELFF. The DNA for the CDR3 is TGTGCCAGTAGTATTCGCCCGGGGGGGACAGCCGGGGAGCTGTTTTTT.

This chain connects TRBV28 to TRBJ2-4, with D tentatively TRBD1 (6 bases). This CDR3 comprises 13 residues. V lost 5 bases, J lost 7 bases, and 12 bases lay in between. CDR1 and CDR2 from the germline V gene are MDHEN and SYDVKM. The chain's CDR3 is CASSLQGGNIQYF. The CDR3 region has the DNA TGTGCCAGCAGTCTACAGGGTGGGAACATTCAGTACTTC. Based on the CDR3 plus reference TRBV28 and TRBJ2-4, the full variable domain is DVKVTQSSRYLVKRTGEKVFLECVQDMDHENMFWYRQDPGLGLRLIYFSYDVKMKEKGDIPEGYSVSREKKERFSLILESASTNQTSMYLCASSLQGGNIQYFGAGTRLSVL.

The genes are TRBV12-3 or TRBV12-4 and TRBJ1-5; D unresolved. This CDR3 is built from 13 residues. Trimming shortened V by 6 bases and J by 3 bases, and 9 bases separated the two germline ends. CDR3 sequence reads: CASSRLDNQPQHF. The CDR3 DNA reads TGTGCCAGCAGCCGACTCGACAATCAGCCCCAGCATTTT.

This clonotype was counted at least ten times. The chain uses TRBV7-9 and TRBJ2-7; D is perhaps TRBD1 or TRBD2 (5 bases each). The CDR3 sequence is 14 residues long. Between the trimmed V and J ends, which lost 5 bases and 2 bases, there was a span of 13 bases. Per the germline V gene, CDR1 is SEHNR and CDR2 is FQNEAQ (reference sequence). The CDR3 spells CASSRAGTTYEQYF. The CDR3 bases are TGTGCCAGCAGCCGAGCAGGGACCACCTACGAGCAGTACTTC.

This clonotype was detected ten times or more. This rearrangement joins TRBV28 to TRBJ2-4; D is unresolved. CDR3 length: 15 residues. Germline CDR1 and CDR2: MDHEN and SYDVKM. V was cut by 3 bases and J by 0 bases, with 9 bases left in between. The CDR3 here is CASSFRQLAKNIQYF. In DNA, the CDR3 is TGTGCCAGCAGTTTCCGTCAGTTAGCCAAAAACATTCAGTACTTC.

The chain couples TRBV9 to TRBJ1-1, with D possibly being TRBD1 (6 bases). Germline V lookup: CDR1 SGDLS, CDR2 YYNGEE. The CDR3 contains 14 residues. Trimming removed 1 base at V and 3 bases at J, with 10 bases between. CDR3 DNA sequence: TGTGCCAGCAGCGTAACCAGGGGAGACACTGAAGCTTTCTTT. Translated, it gives CASSVTRGDTEAFF.

This clonotype was seen at least ten times. This chain joins TRBV6-2 or TRBV6-3 and TRBJ2-7, with D maybe TRBD2 (5 bases). The germline CDR1 and CDR2 sequences are MNHEY and SVGEGT. V was cut by 5 bases and J by 3 bases, with 8 bases left in between. This CDR3 comprises 12 residues. CDR3 region: CASSRGYYEQYF. DNA of the CDR3: TGTGCCAGCAGTCGGGGTTACTACGAGCAGTACTTC.

This clonotype was counted a few times. This chain links TRBV25-1 with TRBJ2-2, with D maybe TRBD1 (7 bases). Germline loops: CDR1 MGHDK, CDR2 SYGVNS. This CDR3 has 14 amino acids. V dropped 3 bases and J dropped 5 bases, with 10 bases sitting between them. CDR3 loop: CASSETGTTGELFF. For the CDR3, the DNA is TGTGCCAGCAGTGAGACAGGGACTACCGGGGAGCTGTTTTTT.

This clonotype was found many times. The rearrangement uses TRBV5-1 and TRBJ1-2; 7 nucleotides agree with TRBD1. Germline values: CDR1 SGHRS, CDR2 YFSETQ. Trimming cost V 4 bases and J 4 bases; bases outside gene matches: 4. CDR3 length: 13 amino acids. This CDR3 is CASSNPGGYGYTF. The CDR3 DNA sequence: TGCGCCAGCAGCAATCCAGGGGGCTATGGCTACACCTTC.

This rearrangement joins TRBV20-1 to TRBJ1-5; D not resolved. The CDR3 extends over 15 amino acids. V shed 4 bases and J shed 0 bases, with 13 bases lying between them. CDR1 is DFQATT and CDR2 is SNEGSKA in the germline V gene (reference sequence). The CDR3 DNA is TGCAGTGCTAATGAGGCTCCATATAGCAATCAGCCCCAGCATTTT. Its protein product is CSANEAPYSNQPQHF.

This clonotype showed up many times. This chain joins TRBV10-3 and TRBJ1-5, with 7 nucleotides matching TRBD1. This CDR3 comprises 15 residues. Germline loops: CDR1 ENHRY, CDR2 SYGVKD. V lost 6 bases and J lost 3; bases outside the gene matches: 8. Written as DNA, the CDR3 is TGTGCCATCAGGGCCGGGACAGACCCCAATCAGCCCCAGCATTTT. This encodes CAIRAGTDPNQPQHF.

This clonotype was observed many times. The chain employs TRBV6-5 and TRBJ2-7, with 8 bases identical to TRBD1. The J segment lost 4 bases and the V segment lost 2 bases, leaving 7 bases of the junction unmatched. The V gene's germline CDR1 is MNHEY and CDR2 SVGAGI. The CDR3 runs to 15 residues. CDR3 sequence reads: CASSYGPGGSYEQYF. Written as DNA, the CDR3 is TGTGCCAGCAGTTACGGTCCAGGGGGCTCATACGAGCAGTACTTC.

This clonotype was recorded many times. The chain links TRBV7-9 to TRBJ2-7; D is ambiguous. Trimming pared 5 bases from V and 2 bases from J, leaving 10 bases between. The CDR3 totals 13 residues. Germline CDR1 is SEHNR and CDR2 is FQNEAQ (reference sequence). The CDR3 here is CASSRSSTYEQYF. The DNA of the CDR3 is TGTGCCAGCAGCCGATCAAGTACCTACGAGCAGTACTTC.

This clonotype was recorded many times. The CDR3 loop is CASSFDRGEYEQYF. The CDR3 region has the DNA TGCGCCAGCAGCTTCGACAGGGGGGAATACGAGCAGTACTTC. The genes are TRBV5-1 and TRBJ2-7, with 9 bases aligning to TRBD1. The CDR3 sequence is 14 residues long. V gave up 2 bases and J gave up 4 bases; unmatched junction bases: 4. Germline CDR1 and CDR2: SGHRS and YFSETQ. Combining the CDR3 with reference TRBV5-1 and TRBJ2-7 gives the whole variable domain KAGVTQTPRYLIKTRGQQVTLSCSPISGHRSVSWYQQTPGQGLQFLFEYFSETQRNKGNFPGRFSGRQFSNSRSEMNVSTLELGDSALYLCASSFDRGEYEQYFGPGTRLTVT.

This clonotype was recorded at least ten times. The J gene is TRBJ2-7, the V gene TRBV5-1; the match to TRBD1 covers 7 bases. Germline V gene lookup returns CDR1 SGHRS and CDR2 YFSETQ. Trimming cost V 1 base and J 2 bases; bases outside gene matches: 3. This CDR3 comprises 14 residues. CDR3 in DNA: TGCGCCAGCAGCTTGAGGGGACAGCCCTACGAGCAGTACTTC. Protein product: CASSLRGQPYEQYF.

Only a few counts were recorded for this clonotype. The CDR3, as DNA: TGTGCCAGCAGCGTCGACAGGGGATCACCCCTCCACTTT. Protein product: CASSVDRGSPLHF. The gene calls are TRBV7-2 and TRBJ1-6, with 8 positions matching TRBD1. CDR3 length: 13 amino acids. The V and J ends lost 5 bases and 10 bases, in that order; junction bases with no gene match: 4. CDR1 SGHTA and CDR2 FQGNSA come from the germline V gene.

This clonotype was picked up many times. The chain uses TRBV14 and TRBJ2-3; D may be TRBD1 or TRBD2 (5 bases each). Trimming left V 3 bases short and J 8 bases short, with 18 bases between. Looked up from germline, CDR1 is SGHDN and CDR2 is FVKESK. This CDR3 has 15 residues. CDR3 loop: CASSHPGDLAITQYF. CDR3 DNA sequence: TGTGCCAGCAGCCACCCCGGGGACCTCGCCATTACGCAGTATTTT. Based on the CDR3 plus reference TRBV14 and TRBJ2-3, the full variable domain is EAGVTQFPSHSVIEKGQTVTLRCDPISGHDNLYWYRRVMGKEIKFLLHFVKESKQDESGMPNNRFLAERTGGTYSTLKVQPAELEDSGVYFCASSHPGDLAITQYFGPGTRLTVL.